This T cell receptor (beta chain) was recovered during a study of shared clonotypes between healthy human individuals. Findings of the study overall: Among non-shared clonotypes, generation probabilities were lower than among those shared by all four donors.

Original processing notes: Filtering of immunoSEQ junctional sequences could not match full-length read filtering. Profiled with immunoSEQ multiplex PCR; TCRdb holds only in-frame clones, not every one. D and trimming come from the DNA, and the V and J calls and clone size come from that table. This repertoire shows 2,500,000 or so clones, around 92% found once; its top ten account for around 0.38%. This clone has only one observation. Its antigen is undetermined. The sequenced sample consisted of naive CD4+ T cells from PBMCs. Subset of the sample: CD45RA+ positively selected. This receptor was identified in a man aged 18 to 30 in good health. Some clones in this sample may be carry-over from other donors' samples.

CDR3 DNA sequence: TGTGCCAGCAGCGTAGGTAGGGCAGCACAGGCATCCTCTGGAAACACCATATATTTT. Protein: CASSVGRAAQASSGNTIYF. The chain carries TRBV9 and TRBJ1-3; TRBD1 is a possible D gene (5 bases). V lost 0 bases and J lost 0, with 19 bases in between. The CDR3 runs 19 residues. The V gene's germline CDR1 is SGDLS and CDR2 YYNGEE.